Listed here are 32 T cell receptor beta chains from one sample, sequenced in a study of blood T cell repertoires in COVID-19. Libraries were prepared by immunoSEQ multiplex PCR; TCRdb keeps only in-frame clonotypes and omits some of them. The sample carries about 64,000 clones, 80% to 90% recorded once. The sample consisted of peripheral blood. The receptor set was obtained from a man aged 45-65 years with active COVID-19.

This chain uses TRBV19 with TRBJ1-1; a weak D match, TRBD1 (5 bases). Trimming left V 6 bases short and J 4 bases short, with 12 bases between. Germline CDR1 and CDR2: LNHDA and SQIVND (reference sequence). The CDR3 consists of 13 residues. The CDR3 DNA reads as TGTGCCAGTAGAGCAGGGTTCCCCACTGAAGCTTTCTTT. Its protein is CASRAGFPTEAFF. Using reference TRBV19 and TRBJ1-1 for the parts outside the CDR3, the full variable domain is DGGITQSPKYLFRKEGQNVTLSCEQNLNHDAMYWYRQDPGQGLRLIYYSQIVNDFQKGDIAEGYSVSREKKESFPLTVTSAQKNPTAFYLCASRAGFPTEAFFGQGTRLTVV.

The V gene is TRBV24-1, the J gene TRBJ2-1, with TRBD1 matching over 11 bases. CDR1 KGHDR and CDR2 SFDVKD come from the germline V gene. The CDR3 runs 16 residues. V was clipped by 3 bases and J by 6 bases; unmatched bases: 6. Here the CDR3 reads CATSDPGQGARNEQFF. The CDR3 DNA follows: TGTGCCACCAGTGATCCCGGACAGGGGGCGCGCAATGAGCAGTTCTTC.

The chain employs TRBV5-1 and TRBJ1-2; weak D call: TRBD1 (5 bases). V lost 2 bases to trimming and J lost 3 bases, with 8 bases between them. CDR1 is SGHRS and CDR2 is YFSETQ in the germline V gene. CDR3 length: 13 residues. CDR3 bases: TGCGCCAGCAGCTTAGGGGTCGACTATGGCTACACCTTC. It is translated as CASSLGVDYGYTF.

This chain connects TRBV9 to TRBJ2-3; tentatively, D is TRBD2 (6 bases). The V end was cut by 3 bases, the J end by 2 bases, with 19 bases between. CDR1 SGDLS and CDR2 YYNGEE come from the germline V gene. The CDR3 has 17 residues. CDR3 bases: TGTGCCAGCAGCGGCATGGGGTGGGGGGTGAACACAGATACGCAGTATTTT. Residues: CASSGMGWGVNTDTQYF.

The chain uses TRBV9 and TRBJ2-5, with D perhaps matching TRBD2 (7 bases). Looked up from germline, CDR1 is SGDLS and CDR2 is YYNGEE. The CDR3 length is 14 residues. V lost 1 base and J 5 bases, leaving 12 bases between the germline ends. The CDR3 DNA follows: TGTGCCAGCAGCGTAAGGGGGGGCGCGGAGACCCAGTACTTC. This codes for CASSVRGGAETQYF.

The table lists this clone with a count of one. The rearrangement joins TRBV10-3 to TRBJ2-1; 8 positions match TRBD1. With V trimmed by 6 bases and J by 4 bases, 11 bases remained unmatched. Germline values: CDR1 ENHRY, CDR2 SYGVKD. The CDR3 has 16 residues. As DNA, the CDR3 is TGTGCCATCAGGGATGACAGGGGTTCGTGGTACAATGAGCAGTTCTTC. Amino acid sequence: CAIRDDRGSWYNEQFF.

This clone was seen a handful of times. This chain connects TRBV6-2 or TRBV6-3 to TRBJ1-2, with a possible D match to TRBD1 (6 bases). Germline V CDR1 and CDR2: MNHEY, SVGEGT. CDR3 length equals 13 residues. V lost 5 bases and J lost 2, with 9 bases in between. CDR3 bases: TGTGCCAGCAGTATGACAGGAAACTATGGCTACACCTTC. This translates into CASSMTGNYGYTF.

The chain has TRBV11-2 and TRBJ1-2; 9 bases line up with TRBD1. Germline values: CDR1 SGHAT, CDR2 FQNNGV. J gave up 4 bases and V 5 bases, and 8 bases lay outside the gene matches. This CDR3 is 15 amino acids long. The CDR3 sequence: CASSVQGARAYGYTF. The CDR3 DNA reads as TGTGCCAGCAGCGTACAGGGGGCTCGGGCCTATGGCTACACCTTC.

The CDR3 loop is CASSRQGGRVYEQYF. The CDR3 DNA follows: TGTGCCAGCAGCCGACAGGGCGGGAGGGTCTACGAGCAGTACTTC. V usage is TRBV3-1 (or the pseudogene TRBV3-2) and J usage is TRBJ2-7, with 9 bases matching TRBD2. Germline CDR1 LGHDT, CDR2 YNNKEL (reference sequence). This CDR3 contains 15 residues. With 4 bases clipped from V and 3 bases from J, the junction kept 7 bases outside the gene matches.

V is TRBV27 and J is TRBJ1-5; D is uncertain. The germline CDR1 and CDR2 sequences are MNHEY and SMNVEV (reference sequence). The CDR3 extends over 16 amino acids. Between the trimmed V and J ends, which lost 2 bases and 0 bases, there was a span of 11 bases. The CDR3 nucleotides read TGTGCCAGCAGTTTAGTGGCGGGCCTTAGCAATCAGCCCCAGCATTTT. It specifies CASSLVAGLSNQPQHF.

This sequence joins TRBV10-3 and TRBJ2-3; 7 bases are shared with TRBD1. The CDR3 is made up of 18 amino acids. Looked up from germline, CDR1 is ENHRY and CDR2 is SYGVKD. The V and J ends lost 4 bases and 4 bases, in that order; junction bases with no gene match: 17. DNA for the CDR3: TGTGCCATCAGTGGCTACGGGACAGAGGGGATTAGGGCAGATACGCAGTATTTT. Protein sequence: CAISGYGTEGIRADTQYF.

This clone came up a few times. V usage is TRBV6-4 and J usage is TRBJ1-1; D is possibly TRBD1 (6 bases). CDR1 is MRHNA and CDR2 is SNTAGT in the germline V gene. V shed 6 bases and J shed 3 bases, with 14 bases lying between them. The CDR3 totals 14 residues. The CDR3 protein is CASSLPGADTEAFF. CDR3 nucleotides: TGTGCCAGCAGCCTCCCAGGGGCCGACACTGAAGCTTTCTTT.

The chain uses TRBV5-6 and TRBJ1-4; 7 nucleotides line up with TRBD1. The CDR3 has 15 amino acids. Looked up from germline, CDR1 is SGHDT and CDR2 is YYEEEE. Losses at the gene ends were 4 bases for V and 4 bases for J; bases not matched to a gene: 7. The CDR3 region has the DNA TGTGCCAGCAGCCCTCGACAGGGTGGTAATGAAAAACTGTTTTTT. The encoded protein is CASSPRQGGNEKLFF.

The chain recombines TRBV29-1 with TRBJ2-3; TRBD2 matches 8 bases. CDR3 length: 15 amino acids. The trim removed 5 bases at V and 11 bases at J, leaving 18 bases unmatched. CDR1 and CDR2 (germline): SQVTM, ANQGSEA. This CDR3 is CSVPTSALRDEEQYF. The CDR3 DNA is TGCAGCGTTCCGACTAGCGCTCTCCGGGATGAGGAGCAGTATTTT.

CDR3 sequence (DNA): TGTGCCAGCAGTTCGGGGATCGGACTAGCGTGGAGCTCCTACAATGAGCAGTTCTTC. Translating gives CASSSGIGLAWSSYNEQFF. The V call is TRBV11-2, the J call TRBJ2-1, with 9 bases identical to TRBD2. J lost 0 bases, V lost 6 bases, and 15 bases had no gene match. CDR3 length: 19 residues. CDR1 and CDR2 from the germline V gene are SGHAT and FQNNGV.

The gene calls are TRBV2 and TRBJ2-7; the match to TRBD2 covers 10 bases. The CDR3 extends over 15 amino acids. Germline values: CDR1 SNHLY, CDR2 FYNNEI. V lost 2 bases, J lost 2 bases, and 3 bases stayed unmatched. The CDR3, as DNA: TGTGCCAGCAGTGAACCCCTAGCGGGGGCCTACGAGCAGTACTTC. Its translation: CASSEPLAGAYEQYF.

The chain is built from TRBV18 and TRBJ1-5, with D perhaps matching TRBD1 (5 bases). The germline gives CDR1 KGHSH, CDR2 LQKENI. The V end was cut by 3 bases, the J end by 8 bases, with 17 bases between. The CDR3 runs to 15 residues. CDR3 protein: CASSPSAGTLEPQHF. The CDR3 DNA reads TGTGCCAGCTCACCTTCCGCGGGGACGTTGGAGCCCCAGCATTTT. Combining the CDR3 with reference TRBV18 and TRBJ1-5 gives the whole variable domain NAGVMQNPRHLVRRRGQEARLRCSPMKGHSHVYWYRQLPEEGLKFMVYLQKENIIDESGMPKERFSAEFPKEGPSILRIQQVVRGDSAAYFCASSPSAGTLEPQHFGDGTRLSIL.

CDR3 sequence: CASSQGFRRARGGTGELFF. The CDR3, as DNA: TGCGCCAGCAGCCAAGGCTTTCGGAGGGCGAGAGGAGGCACCGGGGAGCTGTTTTTT. The V gene is TRBV4-1, the J gene TRBJ2-2; possibly TRBD2 for D (6 bases). Germline V gene sequence: CDR1 MGHRA, CDR2 YSYEKL. The CDR3 is 19 amino acids. Deletions cut 1 base from V and 4 bases from J, with 22 bases between.

The CDR3 loop is CATKAGLAAIEQFF. In nucleotides, the CDR3 is TGTGCCACAAAAGCGGGACTAGCGGCCATTGAGCAGTTCTTC. The chain couples TRBV7-8 to TRBJ2-1; 11 bases fit TRBD2. The V gene's germline CDR1 is SGHVS and CDR2 FQNEAQ. The CDR3 runs 14 residues. The V segment lost 10 bases and the J segment 9 bases; nucleotides outside the gene matches: 11.

This chain joins TRBV5-6 and TRBJ1-2, with D hard to call. The CDR3 sequence is 13 residues long. Per germline, CDR1 SGHDT and CDR2 YYEEEE. V was cut by 0 bases and J by 7 bases, with 10 bases left in between. The CDR3 nucleotides read TGTGCCAGCAGCTTGGCAAACGAAGCTGGCTACACCTTC. Translated, it gives CASSLANEAGYTF.

This rearrangement joins TRBV28 to TRBJ2-7; perhaps TRBD2 as D (6 bases). The CDR3 is 16 residues long. Germline loops: CDR1 MDHEN, CDR2 SYDVKM. Trimming pared 2 bases from V and 1 base from J, leaving 15 bases between. Here the CDR3 reads CASSLEDFSGSYEQYF. The CDR3 DNA reads TGTGCCAGCAGTTTAGAGGACTTTAGCGGATCCTACGAGCAGTACTTC.

The chain employs TRBV6-5 and TRBJ1-6; possible D gene TRBD1, 6 bases. With 5 bases removed from V and 9 bases from J, the gap between germline ends came to 14 bases. Germline V gives CDR1 MNHEY, CDR2 SVGAGI. The CDR3 consists of 14 residues. The CDR3 protein is CASSPPGGGSPLHF. The CDR3 DNA reads as TGTGCCAGCAGTCCTCCGGGAGGGGGTTCACCCCTCCACTTT.

The chain couples TRBV6-5 to TRBJ1-4; tentatively, D is TRBD1 (6 bases). V was pared by 8 bases and J by 0 bases, with 13 bases between. Germline V gene lookup returns CDR1 MNHEY and CDR2 SVGAGI. The length of the CDR3 is 15 residues. The CDR3 region is CASGLDSATNEKLFF. CDR3 in DNA: TGTGCCAGCGGTCTGGACAGTGCAACTAATGAAAAACTGTTTTTT.

The rearrangement uses TRBV18 and TRBJ1-6; maybe TRBD1 (6 bases). The CDR3 totals 14 residues. Trimming pared 4 bases from V and 7 bases from J, leaving 11 bases between. Per germline, CDR1 KGHSH and CDR2 LQKENI. The CDR3: CASSLDRTNSPLHF. In DNA, the CDR3 is TGTGCCAGCTCACTTGACAGGACGAATTCACCCCTCCACTTT.

The V call is TRBV7-3, the J call TRBJ2-3; 9 nucleotides agree with TRBD2. This CDR3 spans 18 amino acids. V lost 0 bases, J lost 2 bases, and 9 bases stayed unmatched. CDR1 and CDR2 (germline): SGHTA, FQGTGA. Here the CDR3 reads CASSLTYSGSRNTDTQYF. The CDR3 DNA is TGTGCCAGCAGCTTAACGTATAGCGGGAGTAGGAACACAGATACGCAGTATTTT.

CDR3 region: CASKKGLAGHNEQFF. DNA for the CDR3: TGTGCCAGCAAGAAGGGACTAGCGGGGCACAATGAGCAGTTCTTC. The chain joins TRBV6-5 to TRBJ2-1; 13 nucleotides line up with TRBD2. This CDR3 comprises 15 residues. The V gene's germline CDR1 is MNHEY and CDR2 SVGAGI. V trimming: 7 bases; J trimming: 5 bases; junction bases outside the gene matches: 5.

The V call is TRBV21-1, the J call TRBJ1-5. TRBV21-1 is designated a pseudogene. The length of the CDR3 is 13 residues. The CDR3 DNA follows: TGTGCCAGCAGCAAAGGCGGCAATCAGCCCCAGCATTTT. This sequence encodes CASSKGGNQPQHF.

V usage is TRBV2 and J usage is TRBJ2-7; 11 nucleotides agree with TRBD2. The V gene end was trimmed by 8 bases and the J gene end by 0 bases; junction bases not matched to a gene: 3. CDR1 is SNHLY and CDR2 is FYNNEI in the germline V gene. CDR3 length: 14 amino acids. This CDR3 is CASQTSGNSYEQYF. The CDR3 nucleotides read TGTGCCAGCCAGACTAGCGGGAACTCCTACGAGCAGTACTTC.

The chain has TRBV5-1 and TRBJ2-7, with D perhaps matching TRBD1 (6 bases). Germline CDR1 SGHRS, CDR2 YFSETQ. V lost 4 bases and J 4 bases, leaving 24 bases between the germline ends. The CDR3 covers 17 residues. This CDR3 reads CASSLQTGPGAAYEQYF. Written as DNA, the CDR3 is TGCGCCAGCAGCCTTCAGACAGGACCTGGGGCCGCTTACGAGCAGTACTTC.

The chain uses TRBV14 and TRBJ1-1; a weak D match, TRBD1 (6 bases). Germline V gene sequence: CDR1 SGHDN, CDR2 FVKESK. The length of the CDR3 is 14 residues. Trimming removed 4 bases at V and 5 bases at J, with 14 bases between. This CDR3 is CASSPQGQGTEAFF. The CDR3, as DNA: TGTGCCAGCAGCCCCCAGGGGCAGGGGACTGAAGCTTTCTTT.

For the CDR3, the DNA is TGTGCCAGCAGCTTAGGTGTCAGGGTGAACGAGCAGTACTTC. Translated, it gives CASSLGVRVNEQYF. The rearrangement links TRBV7-8 to TRBJ2-7; TRBD1 is a possible D gene (5 bases). V lost 1 base and J 5 bases, leaving 12 bases between the germline ends. The CDR3 has 14 amino acids. From germline, CDR1 is SGHVS and CDR2 FQNEAQ.

This sequence joins TRBV6-6 and TRBJ2-3; D might be TRBD2 (7 bases). Germline assignment: CDR1 MNHNY and CDR2 SVGAGI (reference sequence). This CDR3 has 15 residues. V was cut by 2 bases and J by 5 bases, with 14 bases left in between. CDR3 residues: CASSYASGGGDTQYF. CDR3 DNA sequence: TGTGCCAGCAGTTACGCTAGCGGAGGGGGAGATACGCAGTATTTT.